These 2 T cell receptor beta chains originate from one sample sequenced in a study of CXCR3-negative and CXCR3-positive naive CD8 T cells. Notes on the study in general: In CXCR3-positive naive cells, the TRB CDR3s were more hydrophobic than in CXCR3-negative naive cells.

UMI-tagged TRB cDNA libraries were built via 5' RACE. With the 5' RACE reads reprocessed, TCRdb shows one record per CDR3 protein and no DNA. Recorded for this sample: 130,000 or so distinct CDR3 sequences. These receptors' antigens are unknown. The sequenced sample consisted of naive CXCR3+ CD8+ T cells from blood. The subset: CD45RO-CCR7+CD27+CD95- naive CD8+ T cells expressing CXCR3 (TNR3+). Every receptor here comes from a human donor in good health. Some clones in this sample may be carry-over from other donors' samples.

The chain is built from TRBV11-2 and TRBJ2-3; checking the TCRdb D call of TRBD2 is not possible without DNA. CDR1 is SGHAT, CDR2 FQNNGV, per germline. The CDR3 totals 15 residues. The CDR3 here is CASSIAGGRPDTQYF.

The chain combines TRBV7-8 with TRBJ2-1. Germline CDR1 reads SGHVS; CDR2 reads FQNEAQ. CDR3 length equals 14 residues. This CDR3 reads CASSLAWQNNEQFF.